This T cell receptor beta chain was captured in a study of control samples from healthy donors and cancer patients. Method: immunoSEQ multiplex PCR; TCRdb's copy keeps in-frame clones and lacks some. The table lists 150,000 to 200,000 clones, with 2% to 2.5% in the top ten. Trimming took 5 bases from V and 8 from J; bases not matched to a gene: 5. The length of the CDR3 is 11 residues. Germline V gene lookup returns CDR1 SQVTM and CDR2 ANQGSEA. This receptor was taken from a woman aged 30 to 39 in good health. J is TRBJ1-2 and V is TRBV29-1; 7 positions match TRBD1. The sample was blood. CDR3 loop: CSVPTGNGYTF. The CDR3, as DNA: TGCAGCGTTCCGACAGGGAACGGCTACACCTTC.